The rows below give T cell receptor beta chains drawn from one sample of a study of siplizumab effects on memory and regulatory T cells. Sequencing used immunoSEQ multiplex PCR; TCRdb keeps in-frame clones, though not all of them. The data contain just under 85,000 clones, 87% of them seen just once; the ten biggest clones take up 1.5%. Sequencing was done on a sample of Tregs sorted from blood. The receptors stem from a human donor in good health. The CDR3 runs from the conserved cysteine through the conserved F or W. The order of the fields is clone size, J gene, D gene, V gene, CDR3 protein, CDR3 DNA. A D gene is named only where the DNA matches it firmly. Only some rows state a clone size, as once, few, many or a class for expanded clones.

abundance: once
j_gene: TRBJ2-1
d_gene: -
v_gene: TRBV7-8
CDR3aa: CASSPRDRSNEQFF
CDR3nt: TGTGCCAGCAGCCCCCGGGACCGGAGCAATGAGCAGTTCTTC

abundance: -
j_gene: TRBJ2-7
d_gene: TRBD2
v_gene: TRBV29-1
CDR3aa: CSVSGGRYEQYF
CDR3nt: TGCAGCGTAAGCGGGGGGCGCTACGAGCAGTACTTC

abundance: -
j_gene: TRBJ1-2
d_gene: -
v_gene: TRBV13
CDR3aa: CASSQRDGRLYGYTF
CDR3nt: TGTGCCAGCAGCCAACGGGACGGTCGTCTCTATGGCTACACCTTC

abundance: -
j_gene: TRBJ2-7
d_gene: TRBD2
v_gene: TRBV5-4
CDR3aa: CASSLGALAGAYEQYF
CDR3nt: TGTGCCAGCAGCTTGGGCGCTTTAGCGGGGGCCTACGAGCAGTACTTC

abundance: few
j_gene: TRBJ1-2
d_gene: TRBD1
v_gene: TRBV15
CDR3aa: CATSRDGDRYYGYTF
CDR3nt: TGTGCCACCAGCAGAGATGGGGACAGATACTATGGCTACACCTTC

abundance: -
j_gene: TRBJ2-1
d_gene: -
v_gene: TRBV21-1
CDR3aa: CASSNFPHTGGGNNNEQFF
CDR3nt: TGTGCCAGCAGCAATTTTCCCCACACAGGAGGGGGTAATAACAATGAGCAGTTCTTC

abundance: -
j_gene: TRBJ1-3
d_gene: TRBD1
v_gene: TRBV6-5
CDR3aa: CASSLKTGLGNTIYF
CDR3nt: TGTGCCAGCAGTCTAAAGACAGGGCTTGGAAACACCATATATTTT

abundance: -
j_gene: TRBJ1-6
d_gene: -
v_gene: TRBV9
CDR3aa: CASSQGDDSPLHF
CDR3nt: TGTGCCAGCAGTCAAGGGGACGATTCACCCCTCCACTTT

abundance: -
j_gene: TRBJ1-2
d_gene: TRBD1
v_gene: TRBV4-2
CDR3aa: CASSRDGQGRYYGYTF
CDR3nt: TGTGCCAGCAGCCGAGATGGACAGGGGAGATACTATGGCTACACCTTC

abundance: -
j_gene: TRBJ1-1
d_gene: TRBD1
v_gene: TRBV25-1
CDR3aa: CASSDYGTGNTEAFF
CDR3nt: TGTGCCAGCAGTGACTACGGGACAGGAAACACTGAAGCTTTCTTT

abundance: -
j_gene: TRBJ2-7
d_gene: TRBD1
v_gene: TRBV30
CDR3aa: CAWNLQGQYPYEQYF
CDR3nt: TGTGCCTGGAACTTACAGGGGCAGTATCCCTACGAGCAGTACTTC

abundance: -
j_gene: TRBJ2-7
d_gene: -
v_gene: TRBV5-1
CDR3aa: CASSPNLIQYEQYF
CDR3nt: TGCGCCAGCAGCCCCAATCTTATCCAGTACGAGCAGTACTTC

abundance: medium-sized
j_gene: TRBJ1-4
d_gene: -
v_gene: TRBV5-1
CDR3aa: CASSLSPTNEKLFF
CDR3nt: TGCGCCAGCAGCTTGTCTCCAACTAATGAAAAACTGTTTTTT

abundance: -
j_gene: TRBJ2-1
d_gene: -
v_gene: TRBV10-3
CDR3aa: CAISLAVNEQFF
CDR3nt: TGTGCCATCAGTTTAGCGGTCAATGAGCAGTTCTTC

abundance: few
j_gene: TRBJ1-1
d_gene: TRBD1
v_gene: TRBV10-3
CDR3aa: CAIKGTDAEAFF
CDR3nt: TGTGCCATCAAGGGGACAGACGCTGAAGCTTTCTTT

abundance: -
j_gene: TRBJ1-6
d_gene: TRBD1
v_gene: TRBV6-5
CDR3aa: CASSYVFGTGTPLHF
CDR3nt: TGTGCCAGCAGTTACGTCTTCGGGACAGGGACACCCCTCCACTTT

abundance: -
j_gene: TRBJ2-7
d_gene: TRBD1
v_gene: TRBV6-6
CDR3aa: CASSPRDSSYEQYF
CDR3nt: TGTGCCAGCAGTCCCCGGGACAGCTCCTACGAGCAGTACTTC

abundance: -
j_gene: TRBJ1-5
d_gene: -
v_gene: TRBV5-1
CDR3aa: CASSLFGNQPQHF
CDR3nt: TGCGCCAGCAGCTTGTTCGGCAATCAGCCCCAGCATTTT

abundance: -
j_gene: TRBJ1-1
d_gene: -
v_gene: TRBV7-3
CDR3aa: CASSLAPMNTEAFF
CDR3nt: TGTGCCAGCAGCTTGGCGCCGATGAACACTGAAGCTTTCTTT

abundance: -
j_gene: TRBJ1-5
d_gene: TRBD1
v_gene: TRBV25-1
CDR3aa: CASSDSRGRINQPQHF
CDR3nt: TGTGCCAGCAGTGATTCCAGGGGGCGAATCAATCAGCCCCAGCATTTT

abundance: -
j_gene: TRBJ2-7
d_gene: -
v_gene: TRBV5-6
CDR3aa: CASSIRALTYEQYF
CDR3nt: TGTGCCAGCAGCATCCGGGCCCTCACCTACGAGCAGTACTTC

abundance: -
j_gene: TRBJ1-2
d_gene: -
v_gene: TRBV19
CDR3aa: CASKGGHTTNYGYTF
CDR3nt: TGTGCCAGTAAGGGGGGGCACACGACTAACTATGGCTACACCTTC

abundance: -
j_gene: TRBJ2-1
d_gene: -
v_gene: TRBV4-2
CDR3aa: CASSQVLAWEQFF
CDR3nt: TGTGCCAGCAGCCAAGTTCTCGCGTGGGAGCAGTTCTTC